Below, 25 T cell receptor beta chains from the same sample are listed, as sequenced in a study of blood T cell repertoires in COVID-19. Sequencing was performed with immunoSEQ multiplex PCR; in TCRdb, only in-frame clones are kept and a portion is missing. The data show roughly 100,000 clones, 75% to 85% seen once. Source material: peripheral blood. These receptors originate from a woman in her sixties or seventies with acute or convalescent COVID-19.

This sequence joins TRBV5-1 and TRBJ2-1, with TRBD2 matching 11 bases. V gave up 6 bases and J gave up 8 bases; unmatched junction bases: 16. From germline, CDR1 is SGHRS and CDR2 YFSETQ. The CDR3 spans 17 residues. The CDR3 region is CASTITSGSAPGDEQFF. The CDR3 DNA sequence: TGCGCCAGCACCATAACTAGCGGGAGCGCCCCAGGGGATGAGCAGTTCTTC.

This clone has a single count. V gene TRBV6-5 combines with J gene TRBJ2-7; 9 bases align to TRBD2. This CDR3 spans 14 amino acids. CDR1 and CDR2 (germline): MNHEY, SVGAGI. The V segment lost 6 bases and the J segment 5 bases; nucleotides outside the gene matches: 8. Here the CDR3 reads CASRFGGRVDEQYF. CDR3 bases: TGTGCCAGCAGATTCGGCGGGAGGGTCGACGAGCAGTACTTC.

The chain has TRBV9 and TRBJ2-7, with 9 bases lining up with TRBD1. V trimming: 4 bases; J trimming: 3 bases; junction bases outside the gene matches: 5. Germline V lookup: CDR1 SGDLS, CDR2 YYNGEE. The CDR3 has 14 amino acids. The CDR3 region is CASSPGTGHYEQYF. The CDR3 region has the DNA TGTGCCAGCAGCCCGGGGACAGGGCACTACGAGCAGTACTTC.

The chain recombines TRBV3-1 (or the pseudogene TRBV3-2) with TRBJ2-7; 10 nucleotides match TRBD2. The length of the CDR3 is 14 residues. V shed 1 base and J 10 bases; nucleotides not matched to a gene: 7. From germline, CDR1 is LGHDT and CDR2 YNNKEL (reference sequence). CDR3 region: CASSQASVAGGQYF. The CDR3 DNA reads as TGTGCCAGCAGCCAAGCCTCTGTAGCGGGAGGACAGTACTTC.

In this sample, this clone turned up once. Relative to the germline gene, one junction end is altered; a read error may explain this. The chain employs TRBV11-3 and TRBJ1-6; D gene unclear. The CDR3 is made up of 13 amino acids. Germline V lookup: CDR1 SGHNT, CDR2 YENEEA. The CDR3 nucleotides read TGTGCCAGCAGCTTAGATTCCCATTCACCCCTCCACTTC. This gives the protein CASSLDSHSPLHF. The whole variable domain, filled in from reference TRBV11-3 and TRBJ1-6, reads EAGVVQSPRYKIIEKKQPVAFWCNPISGHNTLYWYLQNLGQGPELLIRYENEEAVDDSQLPKDRFSAERLKGVDSTLKIQPAELGDSAVYLCASSLDSHSPLHFGNGTRLTVT.

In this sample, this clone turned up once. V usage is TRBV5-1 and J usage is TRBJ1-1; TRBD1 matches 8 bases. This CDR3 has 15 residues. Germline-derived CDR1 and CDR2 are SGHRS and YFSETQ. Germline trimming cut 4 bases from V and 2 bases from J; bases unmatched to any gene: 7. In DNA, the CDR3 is TGCGCCAGCAGCGTTACTCAGGGGGCAAACACTGAAGCTTTCTTT. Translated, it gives CASSVTQGANTEAFF.

For the CDR3, the DNA is TGTGCCAGTAGCCCTCGGGACAGTAACAATCAGCCCCAGCATTTT. This translates into CASSPRDSNNQPQHF. The chain couples TRBV19 to TRBJ1-5, with 7 bases identical to TRBD1. Trimming removed 6 bases from V and 3 bases from J; junction bases left unmatched: 8. This CDR3 contains 15 residues. Germline CDR1 reads LNHDA; CDR2 reads SQIVND (reference sequence).

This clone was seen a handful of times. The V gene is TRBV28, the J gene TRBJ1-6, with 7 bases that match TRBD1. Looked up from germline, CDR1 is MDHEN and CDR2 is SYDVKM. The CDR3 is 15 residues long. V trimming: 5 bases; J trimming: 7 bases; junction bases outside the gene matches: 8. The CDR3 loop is CASSPTTGENSPLHF. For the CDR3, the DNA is TGTGCCAGCAGTCCAACCACAGGGGAAAATTCACCCCTCCACTTT.

The CDR3 loop is CASSPSGSSGNTIYF. CDR3 bases: TGTGCCAGCAGCCCCAGCGGGAGCTCTGGAAACACCATATATTTT. The J gene is TRBJ1-3, the V gene TRBV7-2; D uncertain. V lost 5 bases and J 0 bases, leaving 11 bases between the germline ends. The CDR3 sequence is 15 residues long. Germline V gene data show CDR1 as SGHTA and CDR2 as FQGNSA. Complete variable domain (other parts from reference TRBV7-2 and TRBJ1-3): GAGVSQSPSNKVTEKGKDVELRCDPISGHTALYWYRQSLGQGLEFLIYFQGNSAPDKSGLPSDRFSAERTGGSVSTLTIQRTQQEDSAVYLCASSPSGSSGNTIYFGEGSWLTVV.

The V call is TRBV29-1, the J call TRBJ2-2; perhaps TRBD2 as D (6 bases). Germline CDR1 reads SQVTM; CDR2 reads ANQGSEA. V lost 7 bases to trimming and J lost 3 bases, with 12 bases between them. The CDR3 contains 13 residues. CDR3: CSGRGSDTGELFF. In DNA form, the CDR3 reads TGCAGCGGACGGGGGAGCGACACCGGGGAGCTGTTTTTT.

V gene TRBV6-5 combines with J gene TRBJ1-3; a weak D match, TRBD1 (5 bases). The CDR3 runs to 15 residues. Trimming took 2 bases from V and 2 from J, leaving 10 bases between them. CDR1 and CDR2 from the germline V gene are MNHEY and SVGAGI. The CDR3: CASSYRGPPGNTIYF. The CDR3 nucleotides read TGTGCCAGCAGTTACAGGGGCCCCCCTGGAAACACCATATATTTT.

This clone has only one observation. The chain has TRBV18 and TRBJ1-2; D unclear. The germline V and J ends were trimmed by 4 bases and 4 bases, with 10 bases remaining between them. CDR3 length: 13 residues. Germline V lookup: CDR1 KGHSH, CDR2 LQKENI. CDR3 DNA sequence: TGTGCCAGCTCACTCTCACCTATCTATGGCTACACCTTC. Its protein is CASSLSPIYGYTF.

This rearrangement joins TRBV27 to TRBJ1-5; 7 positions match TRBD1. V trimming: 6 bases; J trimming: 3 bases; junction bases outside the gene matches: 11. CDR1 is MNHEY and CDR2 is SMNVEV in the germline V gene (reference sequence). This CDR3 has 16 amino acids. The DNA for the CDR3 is TGTGCCAGCAGGCCCCGTACGACAGGGATCAATCAGCCCCAGCATTTT. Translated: CASRPRTTGINQPQHF.

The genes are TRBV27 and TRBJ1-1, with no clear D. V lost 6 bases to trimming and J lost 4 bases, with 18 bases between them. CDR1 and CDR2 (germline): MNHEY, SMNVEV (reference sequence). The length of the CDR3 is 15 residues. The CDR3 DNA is TGTGCCAGCAGAGGACGTGGAACTGGAGGCACTGAAGCTTTCTTT. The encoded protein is CASRGRGTGGTEAFF.

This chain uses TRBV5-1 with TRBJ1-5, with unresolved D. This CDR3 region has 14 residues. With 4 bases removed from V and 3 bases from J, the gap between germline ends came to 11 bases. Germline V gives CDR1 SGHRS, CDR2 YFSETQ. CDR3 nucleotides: TGCGCCAGCAGCCCCAGCGGTTCCAATCAGCCCCAGCATTTT. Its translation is CASSPSGSNQPQHF.

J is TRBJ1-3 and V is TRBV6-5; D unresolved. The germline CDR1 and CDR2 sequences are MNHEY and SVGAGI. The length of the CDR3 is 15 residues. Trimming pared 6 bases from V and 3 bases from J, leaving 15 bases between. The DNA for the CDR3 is TGTGCCAGCAGGCCGGCAGGCCCCTTTGGAAACACCATATATTTT. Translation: CASRPAGPFGNTIYF.

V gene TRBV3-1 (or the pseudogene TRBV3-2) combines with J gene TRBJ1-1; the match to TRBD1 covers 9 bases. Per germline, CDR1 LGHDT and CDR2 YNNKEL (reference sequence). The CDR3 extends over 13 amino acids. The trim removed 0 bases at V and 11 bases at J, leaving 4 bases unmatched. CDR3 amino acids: CASSQDWDREAFF. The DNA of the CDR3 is TGTGCCAGCAGCCAAGATTGGGACAGGGAGGCTTTCTTT.

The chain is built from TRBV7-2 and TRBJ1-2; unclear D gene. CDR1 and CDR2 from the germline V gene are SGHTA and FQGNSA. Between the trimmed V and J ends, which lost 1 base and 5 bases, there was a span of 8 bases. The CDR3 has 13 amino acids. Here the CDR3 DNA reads TGTGCCAGCAGCTTAGAGTACAGATATGGCTACACCTTC. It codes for CASSLEYRYGYTF.

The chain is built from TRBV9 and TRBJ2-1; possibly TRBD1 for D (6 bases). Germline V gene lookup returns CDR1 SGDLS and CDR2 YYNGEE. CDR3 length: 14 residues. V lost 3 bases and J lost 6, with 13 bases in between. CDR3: CASSGARGGNEQFF. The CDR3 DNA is TGTGCCAGCAGCGGAGCCAGAGGGGGCAATGAGCAGTTCTTC.

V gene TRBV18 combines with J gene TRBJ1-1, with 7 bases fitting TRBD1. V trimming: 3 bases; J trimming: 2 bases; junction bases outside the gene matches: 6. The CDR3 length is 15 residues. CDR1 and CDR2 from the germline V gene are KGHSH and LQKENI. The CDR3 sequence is CASSPETGLNTEAFF. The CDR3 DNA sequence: TGTGCCAGCTCACCCGAGACAGGGCTAAACACTGAAGCTTTCTTT.

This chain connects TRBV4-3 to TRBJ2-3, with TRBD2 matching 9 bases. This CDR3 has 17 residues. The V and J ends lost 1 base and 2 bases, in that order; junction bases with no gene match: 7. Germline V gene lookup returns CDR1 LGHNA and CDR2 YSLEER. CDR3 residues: CASSQVGLAGTTDTQYF. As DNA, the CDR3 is TGCGCCAGCAGCCAAGTTGGCCTAGCGGGGACCACAGATACGCAGTATTTT.

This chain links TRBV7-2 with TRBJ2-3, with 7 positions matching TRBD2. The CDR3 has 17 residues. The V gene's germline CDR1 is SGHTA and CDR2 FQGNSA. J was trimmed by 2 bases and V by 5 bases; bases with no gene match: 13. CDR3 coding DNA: TGTGCCAGCAGCCGGGTGGGTTTGCGGGGGTCCACAGATACGCAGTATTTT. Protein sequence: CASSRVGLRGSTDTQYF.

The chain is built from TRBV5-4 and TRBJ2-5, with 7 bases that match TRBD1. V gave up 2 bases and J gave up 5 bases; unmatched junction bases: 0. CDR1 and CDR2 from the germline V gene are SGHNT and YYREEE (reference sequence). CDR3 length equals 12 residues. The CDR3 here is CASSFRGETQYF. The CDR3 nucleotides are TGTGCCAGCAGCTTCAGGGGGGAGACCCAGTACTTC.

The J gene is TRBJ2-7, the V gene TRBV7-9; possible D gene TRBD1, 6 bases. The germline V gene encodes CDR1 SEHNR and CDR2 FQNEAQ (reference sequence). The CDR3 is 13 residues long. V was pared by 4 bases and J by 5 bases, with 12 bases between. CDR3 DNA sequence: TGTGCCAGCAGCTCGAGGGGGTCCCACGAGCAGTACTTC. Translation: CASSSRGSHEQYF. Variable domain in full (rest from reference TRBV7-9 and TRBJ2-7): DTGVSQNPRHKITKRGQNVTFRCDPISEHNRLYWYRQTLGQGPEFLTYFQNEAQLEKSRLLSDRFSAERPKGSFSTLEIQRTEQGDSAMYLCASSSRGSHEQYFGPGTRLTVT.

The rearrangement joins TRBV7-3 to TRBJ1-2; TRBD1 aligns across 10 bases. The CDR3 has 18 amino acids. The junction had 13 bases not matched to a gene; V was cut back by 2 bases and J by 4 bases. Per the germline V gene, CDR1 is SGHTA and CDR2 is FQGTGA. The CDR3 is CASSLSPGGQGPLYGYTF. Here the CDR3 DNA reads TGTGCCAGCAGCTTATCCCCAGGGGGACAGGGGCCCCTCTATGGCTACACCTTC.